This TCR beta chain originates from a study of T cell responses to AZD1222 COVID-19 vaccine. Findings and caveats of the study: Repertoires were obtained solely post-peak T cell response.

The assay was immunoSEQ multiplex PCR, and TCRdb's table has in-frame clones only and misses some. The repertoire holds 200,000 or so clones, with approximately 86% as singletons. As concerns this clone: What it recognizes is unknown.

This CDR3 is built from 15 residues. Germline V lookup: CDR1 MNHEY, CDR2 SVGEGT. With 0 bases clipped from V and 5 bases from J, the junction kept 5 bases outside the gene matches. The sample here was peripheral blood, taken on day 0 of AZD1222 vaccination. The V gene is TRBV6-2 or TRBV6-3, the J gene TRBJ2-5; 8 bases line up with TRBD2. This sequence was found in an adult in good health. DNA of the CDR3: TGTGCCAGCAGTTACTCGGCGGGGGGCCAGGAGACCCAGTACTTC. It codes for CASSYSAGGQETQYF.